This TCR beta chain was sequenced for a study of shared clonotypes between healthy human individuals. Broader study findings: It was only blood that was sampled, and tissue repertoires likely differ.

Using immunoSEQ multiplex PCR, the repertoire was profiled, and TCRdb retains in-frame clones only, with some absent. The sample has nearly 750,000 clones, around 70% seen once. The count of this clone is one. Its antigen is as yet unknown. This receptor was identified in a woman in her 30s in good health. Sequencing was performed on memory CD4+ T cells sorted from blood. As to subset: CD45RA-negative fraction.

The CDR3 spells CASSAGRAGNGETQYF. In DNA form, the CDR3 reads TGTGCCAGCAGCGCAGGACGTGCGGGGAATGGGGAGACCCAGTACTTC. The rearrangement uses TRBV9 and TRBJ2-5; D perhaps matches TRBD2 (6 bases). V lost 3 bases to trimming and J lost 5 bases, with 20 bases between them. There are 16 residues in the CDR3. Germline CDR1 and CDR2: SGDLS and YYNGEE.